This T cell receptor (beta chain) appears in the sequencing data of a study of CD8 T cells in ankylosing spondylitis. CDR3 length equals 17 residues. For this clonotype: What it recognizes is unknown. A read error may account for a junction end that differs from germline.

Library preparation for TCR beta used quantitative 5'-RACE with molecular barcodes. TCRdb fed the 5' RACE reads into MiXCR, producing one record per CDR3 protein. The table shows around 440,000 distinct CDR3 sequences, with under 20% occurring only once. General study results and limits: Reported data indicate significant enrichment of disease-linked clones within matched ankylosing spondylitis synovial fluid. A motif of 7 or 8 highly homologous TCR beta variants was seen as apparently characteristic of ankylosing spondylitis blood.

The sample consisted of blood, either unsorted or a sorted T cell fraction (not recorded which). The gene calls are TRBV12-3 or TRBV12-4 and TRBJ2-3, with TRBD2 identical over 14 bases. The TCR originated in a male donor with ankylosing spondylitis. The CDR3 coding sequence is TGTACCAGCAGTTTAGTACCGGGACTAGCGGGAGCTGATACGCAGTATTTT. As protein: CTSSLVPGLAGADTQYF.